This entry describes one TCR beta chain. Its cognate antigen is unknown. Investigators took about 9.1 milliliters of peripheral blood from every donor. Per sample, at least 5 micrograms of total RNA were extracted. The sample belongs to a study of blood T cells in healthy people across ages. The study, taken as a whole, reports: Compared with aged donors, long-lived donors showed fewer expanded clones, suggesting selection. Per million T cells, TCR beta diversity dropped about linearly as age rose.

With a J-beta primer mix and a sample-barcoded 5' primer, a second PCR ran about 7 to 12 cycles. TCRdb redid the calling of the 5' RACE reads with MiXCR, one entry per CDR3 protein. The top ten clones hold more than 3% of a sample with hundreds of thousands of distinct CDR3 sequences, roughly 21% of them seen once. Between the trimmed V and J ends, which lost 1 base and 4 bases, there was a span of 10 bases. The germline CDR1 and CDR2 sequences are SEHNR and FQNEAQ (reference sequence). The CDR3 has 15 amino acids. The source of this sequence is a man in his 70s in good health. This sequence joins TRBV7-9 and TRBJ2-2; possibly TRBD1 or TRBD2 for D (5 bases each). The material sequenced was blood. The CDR3 nucleotides are TGTGCCAGCAGCTTAGTGTCGGGACCCACCGGGGAGCTGTTTTTT. It encodes CASSLVSGPTGELFF.